These 4 T cell receptor beta chains were all obtained from the same sample, sequenced in a study of neurological immune-mediated disorders. Time point meaning: longitudinal time-point 1 (baseline). TCRdb reanalysed the 5' RACE reads using MiXCR and keeps one entry per CDR3 protein. The sample includes approximately 37,000 distinct CDR3 sequences, around 2.9% seen only once; the top ten take roughly 7.7%. The material sequenced was PBMCs. Receptors were obtained from a woman aged 60 to 75 with multiple sclerosis.

This clonotype was observed many times. The germline gene is not matched at one end of the junction; a read error may be the cause. The J gene is TRBJ1-4, the V gene TRBV4-2; possible D gene TRBD1, 6 bases. CDR1 is LGHNA and CDR2 is YNFKEQ in the germline V gene. This CDR3 is built from 12 residues. The CDR3 region is CASRQEGGGLFF. For the CDR3, the DNA is TGTGCCAGCAGACAAGAAGGGGGTGGACTGTTTTTT.

This clonotype was recorded at least ten times. The genes are TRBV28 and TRBJ1-3; D might be TRBD1 (5 bases). Trimming took 6 bases from V and 2 from J, leaving 8 bases between them. Germline CDR1 and CDR2: MDHEN and SYDVKM. CDR3 length equals 13 residues. This CDR3 reads CASRPGPGNTIYF. The CDR3 coding sequence is TGTGCCAGCAGGCCGGGGCCTGGAAACACCATATATTTT.

Ten or more counts support this clonotype. The chain couples TRBV6-5 to TRBJ1-1; D not certain. V lost 10 bases to trimming and J lost 5 bases, with 20 bases between them. Per germline, CDR1 MNHEY and CDR2 SVGAGI. This CDR3 comprises 14 residues. CDR3 region: CATKVGFSWTEAFF. CDR3 sequence (DNA): TGTGCCACAAAAGTCGGGTTTTCTTGGACTGAAGCTTTCTTT.

This clonotype came up many times. The chain links TRBV20-1 to TRBJ1-2; D uncertain. Per germline, CDR1 DFQATT and CDR2 SNEGSKA (reference sequence). The CDR3 length is 16 residues. V shed 0 bases and J shed 2 bases, with 16 bases lying between them. The DNA for the CDR3 is TGCAGTGCTAGAGATCCCTACCAAGCGTCGAACTATGGCTACACCTTC. Residues: CSARDPYQASNYGYTF.